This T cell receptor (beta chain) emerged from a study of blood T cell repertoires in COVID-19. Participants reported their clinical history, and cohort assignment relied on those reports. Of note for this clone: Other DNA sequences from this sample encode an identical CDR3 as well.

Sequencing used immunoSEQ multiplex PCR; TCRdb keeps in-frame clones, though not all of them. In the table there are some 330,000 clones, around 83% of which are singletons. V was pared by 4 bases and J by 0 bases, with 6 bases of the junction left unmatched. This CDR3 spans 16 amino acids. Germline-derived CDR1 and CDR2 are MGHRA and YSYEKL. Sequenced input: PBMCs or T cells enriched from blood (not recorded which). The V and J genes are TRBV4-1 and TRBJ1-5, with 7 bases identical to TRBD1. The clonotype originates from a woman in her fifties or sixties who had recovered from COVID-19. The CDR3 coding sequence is TGCGCCAGCAGCCCATTCGGGACAGATAGCAATCAGCCCCAGCATTTT. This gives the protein CASSPFGTDSNQPQHF.